One and the same sample provided the 30 T cell receptor beta chains below, sequenced in a study of cytomegalovirus exposure and HLA in healthy donors. The PCR employed 60 Vbeta primers together with 13 Jbeta primers. The table came from immunoSEQ multiplex PCR; TCRdb's copy has only in-frame clones and leaves some out. The sample yields approximately 200,000 clones, roughly four fifths seen once. Sequences were obtained from PBMCs. The receptors were gathered from a man aged 30 to 39 in good health and CMV-seronegative.

The chain uses TRBV19 and TRBJ2-1; TRBD2 matches 12 bases. The CDR3 runs to 18 residues. Per germline, CDR1 LNHDA and CDR2 SQIVND (reference sequence). After removal of 7 bases from V and 4 bases from J, the junction contained 14 bases not matched to a gene. CDR3 region: CASNLKGLAGRGYNEQFF. The CDR3 nucleotides read TGTGCCAGTAATCTAAAGGGACTAGCGGGTCGCGGGTACAATGAGCAGTTCTTC.

The gene calls are TRBV28 and TRBJ1-1; 7 bases are shared with TRBD1. CDR3 length equals 15 residues. V shed 5 bases and J 5 bases; nucleotides not matched to a gene: 11. Germline assignment: CDR1 MDHEN and CDR2 SYDVKM. The CDR3 DNA sequence: TGTGCCAGCAGTGATTCGACAGGGCTTACTACTGAAGCTTTCTTT. This gives the protein CASSDSTGLTTEAFF.

V usage is TRBV7-3 and J usage is TRBJ2-2, with D possibly being TRBD2 (6 bases). The CDR3 contains 14 residues. Germline CDR1 is SGHTA and CDR2 is FQGTGA. The ends were cut back, 6 bases at V and 3 bases at J, with 11 bases in the middle. The CDR3 bases are TGTGCCAGCAGTCTACTAGCTGACACCGGGGAGCTGTTTTTT. It codes for CASSLLADTGELFF.

The chain joins TRBV11-2 to TRBJ2-1; 9 bases match TRBD2. This CDR3 has 16 residues. V shed 5 bases, J shed 5 bases, and the junction held 10 bases outside the gene matches. The germline V gene encodes CDR1 SGHAT and CDR2 FQNNGV. Here the CDR3 reads CASSRRGASGDNEQFF. CDR3 nucleotide sequence: TGTGCCAGCAGCCGAAGGGGTGCTAGCGGGGACAATGAGCAGTTCTTC.

J is TRBJ2-3 and V is TRBV7-9; perhaps TRBD2 as D (5 bases). CDR1 is SEHNR, CDR2 FQNEAQ, per germline (reference sequence). CDR3 size: 16 residues. Deletions cut 3 bases from V and 0 bases from J, with 13 bases between. The DNA for the CDR3 is TGTGCCAGCAGCTTCAAACTAGTATCTAGCACAGATACGCAGTATTTT. It specifies CASSFKLVSSTDTQYF.

The chain has TRBV28 and TRBJ1-2; no clear D gene. Trimming removed 1 base at V and 6 bases at J, with 6 bases between. The CDR3 sequence is 12 residues long. Germline V gene data show CDR1 as MDHEN and CDR2 as SYDVKM. In DNA, the CDR3 is TGTGCCAGCAGTTTATTCTACGATGGCTACACCTTC. Translated, it gives CASSLFYDGYTF.

The chain couples TRBV7-8 to TRBJ1-5; TRBD1 agrees at 11 bases. Looked up from germline, CDR1 is SGHVS and CDR2 is FQNEAQ. The CDR3 is made up of 15 amino acids. V gave up 8 bases and J gave up 4 bases; unmatched junction bases: 7. CDR3 loop: CASSRDRGLNQPQHF. In nucleotides, the CDR3 is TGTGCCAGCTCCCGGGACAGGGGGTTGAATCAGCCCCAGCATTTT.

The chain is built from TRBV15 and TRBJ2-1; TRBD2 matches 9 bases. V shed 1 base, J shed 8 bases, and the junction held 6 bases outside the gene matches. This CDR3 contains 15 residues. Germline V gene sequence: CDR1 LNHNV, CDR2 YYDKDF (reference sequence). CDR3 residues: CATSRGVAGADEQFF. DNA for the CDR3: TGTGCCACCAGCAGAGGAGTAGCGGGAGCCGATGAGCAGTTCTTC.

Details on this clone: The junction differs from germline at one of its ends, possibly a read error. This chain links TRBV6-6 with TRBJ2-5; 7 bases line up with TRBD1. Germline CDR1 MNHNY, CDR2 SVGAGI (reference sequence). The length of the CDR3 is 14 residues. CDR3 coding DNA: TGTGCCAGCAGTTACTGGGACAGCCAAGAGACCCATTACTTC. This sequence encodes CASSYWDSQETHYF.

V is TRBV9 and J is TRBJ2-7, with D unclear. The germline V gene encodes CDR1 SGDLS and CDR2 YYNGEE. The CDR3 extends over 14 amino acids. V lost 0 bases and J 0 bases, leaving 7 bases between the germline ends. DNA of the CDR3: TGTGCCAGCAGCGTAGATGTAGCCTCCTACGAGCAGTACTTC. As protein: CASSVDVASYEQYF.

The V and J genes are TRBV2 and TRBJ1-3; 7 positions match TRBD1. This CDR3 is built from 15 residues. With 2 bases clipped from V and 4 bases from J, the junction kept 5 bases outside the gene matches. In germline, CDR1 is SNHLY, CDR2 FYNNEI. In DNA, the CDR3 is TGTGCCAGCAGTGAAACGAGGGGGCTGGGAAACACCATATATTTT. Protein product: CASSETRGLGNTIYF.

The chain joins TRBV2 to TRBJ1-5; D unclear. Germline assignment: CDR1 SNHLY and CDR2 FYNNEI. There are 13 residues in the CDR3. V lost 5 bases to trimming and J lost 9 bases, with 14 bases between them. CDR3 coding DNA: TGTGCCAGCAGTCCGGGGATTCTCCTGCCCCAGCATTTT. This gives the protein CASSPGILLPQHF. Filled out from reference TRBV2 and TRBJ1-5, the complete variable domain reads EPEVTQTPSHQVTQMGQEVILRCVPISNHLYFYWYRQILGQKVEFLVSFYNNEISEKSEIFDDQFSVERPDGSNFTLKIRSTKLEDSAMYFCASSPGILLPQHFGDGTRLSIL.

CDR3 loop: CASSESGTRSYEQYF. The CDR3 DNA reads as TGCGCCAGCAGTGAGTCAGGGACTCGCTCCTACGAGCAGTACTTC. The chain employs TRBV10-1 and TRBJ2-7, with D perhaps TRBD2 (6 bases). Germline V gene data show CDR1 as WNHNN and CDR2 as SYGVQD (reference sequence). This CDR3 contains 15 residues. Trimming took off 0 bases at V and 0 bases at J, with 9 bases between the two ends.

This clone has ten or more counts. The V call is TRBV25-1, the J call TRBJ2-7, with TRBD1 matching 8 bases. Germline V gene lookup returns CDR1 MGHDK and CDR2 SYGVNS. With V trimmed by 3 bases and J by 5 bases, 9 bases remained unmatched. This CDR3 comprises 15 residues. In DNA, the CDR3 is TGTGCCAGCAGTGAGGACAGGGCGAAAATCCACGAGCAGTACTTC. It specifies CASSEDRAKIHEQYF.

The V gene is TRBV7-9, the J gene TRBJ1-1, with TRBD1 as a possible D gene (5 bases). V was clipped by 3 bases and J by 0 bases, with 14 bases between them. This CDR3 comprises 16 residues. In germline, CDR1 is SEHNR, CDR2 FQNEAQ (reference sequence). The CDR3 DNA follows: TGTGCCAGCAGCTTCCTACCGGGACTTATGAACACTGAAGCTTTCTTT. It encodes CASSFLPGLMNTEAFF.

The V and J genes are TRBV27 and TRBJ2-3; 9 bases line up with TRBD2. Germline assignment: CDR1 MNHEY and CDR2 SMNVEV (reference sequence). The J segment lost 1 base and the V segment lost 6 bases, leaving 2 bases of the junction unmatched. This CDR3 region has 14 residues. CDR3 residues: CASSPSGGTDTQYF. CDR3 nucleotides: TGTGCCAGCAGCCCTAGCGGGGGCACAGATACGCAGTATTTT.

The chain couples TRBV7-9 to TRBJ1-1; D might be TRBD1 (6 bases). The CDR3 sequence is 13 residues long. Trimming removed 4 bases at V and 4 bases at J, with 10 bases between. Looked up from germline, CDR1 is SEHNR and CDR2 is FQNEAQ (reference sequence). CDR3: CASSYMGATEAFF. The CDR3 DNA is TGTGCCAGCAGCTACATGGGGGCCACTGAAGCTTTCTTT. The variable domain in full, with the rest retrieved from reference TRBV7-9 and TRBJ1-1, is DTGVSQNPRHKITKRGQNVTFRCDPISEHNRLYWYRQTLGQGPEFLTYFQNEAQLEKSRLLSDRFSAERPKGSFSTLEIQRTEQGDSAMYLCASSYMGATEAFFGQGTRLTVV.

This chain connects TRBV27 to TRBJ1-6; D is unresolved. The germline V gene encodes CDR1 MNHEY and CDR2 SMNVEV (reference sequence). The CDR3 is made up of 15 amino acids. V gave up 2 bases and J gave up 2 bases, with 7 bases separating them. The CDR3 region has the DNA TGTGCCAGCAGTTTAGACACTCCCTATAATTCACCCCTCCACTTT. Translation gives CASSLDTPYNSPLHF.

The CDR3 loop reads CASSLALAGGDNEQFF. The CDR3 coding sequence is TGTGCCAGCAGCCTGGCTCTAGCGGGAGGGGATAATGAGCAGTTCTTC. The J gene is TRBJ2-1, the V gene TRBV7-9; 12 bases line up with TRBD2. The CDR3 totals 16 residues. The V and J ends lost 5 bases and 7 bases, in that order; junction bases with no gene match: 9. Looked up from germline, CDR1 is SEHNR and CDR2 is FQNEAQ (reference sequence).

In DNA, the CDR3 is TGTGCCAGCAGCTTGGTTCGAGAGACCCAGTACTTC. It specifies CASSLVRETQYF. The rearrangement uses TRBV5-4 and TRBJ2-5; unclear D gene. V was shortened by 0 bases and J by 4 bases, with 4 bases between the two germline ends. Germline V gives CDR1 SGHNT, CDR2 YYREEE (reference sequence). CDR3 length equals 12 residues.

The chain joins TRBV9 to TRBJ2-6, with 8 bases identical to TRBD1. The CDR3 is 17 residues long. The germline V gene encodes CDR1 SGDLS and CDR2 YYNGEE. With 1 base clipped from V and 4 bases from J, the junction kept 7 bases outside the gene matches. In DNA, the CDR3 is TGTGCCAGCAGCGTATCCCAGGGGGCGCTCGGGGCCAACGTCCTGACTTTC. It specifies CASSVSQGALGANVLTF.

The rearrangement uses TRBV9 and TRBJ2-2, with TRBD2 matching 11 bases. Trimming at V came to 5 bases and at J to 7 bases, leaving 4 bases not matched to a gene. CDR1 and CDR2 from the germline V gene are SGDLS and YYNGEE. This CDR3 contains 14 residues. The CDR3 spells CASRIAGGNGELFF. DNA of the CDR3: TGTGCCAGCAGAATAGCGGGAGGGAACGGGGAGCTGTTTTTT.

The V gene is TRBV19, the J gene TRBJ2-2; 9 bases align to TRBD2. This CDR3 is built from 16 residues. V shed 7 bases and J 2 bases; nucleotides not matched to a gene: 8. Germline-derived CDR1 and CDR2 are LNHDA and SQIVND (reference sequence). CDR3 residues: CASTVAGVLNTGELFF. For the CDR3, the DNA is TGTGCCAGTACCGTAGCGGGAGTTTTAAACACCGGGGAGCTGTTTTTT.

The chain joins TRBV2 to TRBJ1-1; tentatively, D is TRBD1 (6 bases). Trimming took 5 bases from V and 0 from J, leaving 10 bases between them. Germline V gives CDR1 SNHLY, CDR2 FYNNEI. The length of the CDR3 is 14 residues. CDR3 bases: TGTGCCAGCAGTCTACAGGGCGTGAACACTGAAGCTTTCTTT. Its translation is CASSLQGVNTEAFF.

The J gene is TRBJ1-5, the V gene TRBV14, with 9 bases that match TRBD1. The CDR3 length is 15 residues. CDR1 and CDR2 (germline): SGHDN, FVKESK. V lost 1 base to trimming and J lost 7 bases; unmatched junction nucleotides: 5. The CDR3 DNA reads as TGTGCCAGCAGCCAAGGTACAGGGGGCCGACAGCCCCAGCATTTT. Translation: CASSQGTGGRQPQHF.

The DNA of the CDR3 is TGTGCCAGTAGTATAAACATCCAGACAGATACGCAGTATTTT. Its translation: CASSINIQTDTQYF. The V and J genes are TRBV19 and TRBJ2-3; D is unresolved. Germline CDR1 reads LNHDA; CDR2 reads SQIVND (reference sequence). This CDR3 has 14 amino acids. The V end was cut by 2 bases, the J end by 3 bases, with 9 bases between. The variable domain in full, with the rest retrieved from reference TRBV19 and TRBJ2-3, is DGGITQSPKYLFRKEGQNVTLSCEQNLNHDAMYWYRQDPGQGLRLIYYSQIVNDFQKGDIAEGYSVSREKKESFPLTVTSAQKNPTAFYLCASSINIQTDTQYFGPGTRLTVL.

V usage is TRBV5-1 and J usage is TRBJ2-1; 9 bases fit TRBD2. The CDR3 covers 17 residues. Germline CDR1 reads SGHRS; CDR2 reads YFSETQ. The V gene end was trimmed by 5 bases and the J gene end by 0 bases; junction bases not matched to a gene: 9. This CDR3 reads CASRYNSGRSSYNEQFF. The CDR3 DNA follows: TGCGCCAGCAGATACAATAGCGGGAGAAGCTCCTACAATGAGCAGTTCTTC.

This clone showed up just a few times. V and J are TRBV5-1 and TRBJ2-7; tentative D call: TRBD2 (6 bases). The CDR3 covers 13 residues. Germline CDR1 SGHRS, CDR2 YFSETQ. V was trimmed by 2 bases and J by 4 bases, leaving 10 bases between them. Here the CDR3 reads CASSFGGLYEQYF. Here the CDR3 DNA reads TGCGCCAGCAGCTTTGGAGGGTTATACGAGCAGTACTTC.

V is TRBV28 and J is TRBJ2-2, with TRBD2 as a possible D gene (5 bases). Trimming stripped 6 bases from V and 0 bases from J, with 8 bases between. CDR3 length: 14 amino acids. Germline assignment: CDR1 MDHEN and CDR2 SYDVKM. CDR3 in DNA: TGTGCCAGCAGAGAGGGTTCGAACACCGGGGAGCTGTTTTTT. Residues: CASREGSNTGELFF.

The J gene is TRBJ1-5, the V gene TRBV28; 9 bases line up with TRBD1. V was pared by 6 bases and J by 0 bases, with 9 bases of the junction left unmatched. Germline-derived CDR1 and CDR2 are MDHEN and SYDVKM. This CDR3 has 17 residues. The CDR3 is CASRQGQGLRSNQPQHF. For the CDR3, the DNA is TGTGCCAGCAGACAAGGACAGGGGCTCCGTAGCAATCAGCCCCAGCATTTT.